This T cell receptor (beta chain) stems from a study of blood T cell repertoires in COVID-19. Overall study: T cells, B-cell-depleted T cells, or PBMCs provided the cDNA or gDNA that served as material.

This clone was counted once. Germline CDR1 is SGHTA and CDR2 is FQGNSA. V lost 1 base to trimming and J lost 6 bases, with 9 bases between them. The CDR3 loop spans 14 amino acids. Original data processing: From reference gene primer amplification, estimates of nucleated cell counts were derived. Clones were read by immunoSEQ multiplex PCR, and TCRdb kept only the in-frame ones, dropping some. V and J calls and clone size come straight from that table; D and trimming were deduced from the DNA. This sample has roughly 200,000 clones, with approximately 89% found just once. The J gene is TRBJ1-4, the V gene TRBV7-2; D gene uncertain. The clonotype originates from an older woman with acute or convalescent COVID-19. Sequencing was performed on peripheral blood. CDR3 in DNA: TGTGCCAGCAGCTTAGGTTTAGTTGATGAAAAACTGTTTTTT. Amino acids: CASSLGLVDEKLFF.